This TCR beta chain was captured in a study of T cells in Graves' hyperthyroidism and ophthalmopathy (dated by TCRdb to about 2019). For context, the study as a whole: Peripheral blood samples were taken at initial diagnosis, before any treatment was given. A discovery cohort of roughly 100 patients, approximately 45 with Graves' ophthalmopathy and approximately 57 with stable Graves' hyperthyroidism, was used to find distinguishing TCR V-J signatures. Prospective prediction of ophthalmopathy was tested in an independent validation cohort consisting of some 18 hyperthyroidism patients and approximately 16 patients who later progressed to ophthalmopathy. The 100 or so discovery patients were divided at random into training and test sets in a 7:3 ratio. In addition, the study compared T-cell repertoires in thyroid tissue and in blood from about 6 Graves' hyperthyroidism patients. After blood sampling, hyperthyroidism patients were treated with methimazole at a starting dose of 30 mg daily, and ophthalmopathy patients were treated with high-dose intravenous methylprednisolone. The paper describes TCR Vbeta CDR3 sequencing of 135 peripheral blood samples, made up of roughly 40 ophthalmopathy patients, over 70 hyperthyroidism patients and approximately 17 progressor patients. Points the paper makes about the study in general: A 13 V-J signature model separated ophthalmopathy from stable hyperthyroidism, with around 88% sensitivity and 81.08% specificity in cross-validation and 80%/75% in testing. No statistical method was used to set the sample size in advance, and investigators knew the group allocation. In validation, the model predicted progression to ophthalmopathy a median of about 5.9 months before onset, with about 71% sensitivity and about 72% specificity. Most expanded thyroid clonotypes (frequency above 0.001) were also found in blood, which suggests that blood repertoires may mirror thyroid immune responses.

Ten or more counts support this clonotype. What this receptor recognizes is not known. Per-base quality was not reported, and no clone a single base away is much larger than it. The TCR beta CDR3 regions were amplified from RNA transcripts. A first-round RT-PCR of the TCR CDR3 used the HTBI primer set with the Qiagen OneStep RT-PCR kit. Libraries were constructed in a second round of multiplex PCR, after which size selection and purification were performed. Sequencing of the libraries was done on an Illumina HiSeq2000 using paired-end 100 bp reads. Per the authors' processing: SOAPnuke was used to process the raw data, removing reads that contained adapters or uncalled bases, had a mean Phred below 15, or lacked an exact match to the constant primer or identifier. COPE v1.2.5 was used to merge high-quality paired reads, and clonotypes were defined as unique nucleotide sequences. Clonotypes were aligned to IMGT TRBV, TRBD and TRBJ reference segments using MiTCR v1.1. Only V-J combinations with frequency above 0.0001, covering 99.2% of repertoires, were analysed. A TCS score was defined as the ratio between F50 (clonal expansion) and ExV (chaos), using BLOSUM62-based TCRdist between CDR3 peptides within each V-J. Welch's t-statistics and random forest reduced several hundred V-J features to 13, which were used in a naive Bayes classifier (R e1071). TCRdb applied fastp at Q25 and MiXCR to the public reads, then kept only in-frame beta chains. Every CDR3 protein is listed once, alongside the most common genes and DNA of its rows. It is TCRdb's table, rather than the study itself, that gives the V and J calls and clone size. The sample has more than 300,000 distinct CDR3 sequences on record, 17% of them singletons. Clones ranked in the top ten supply roughly a third of the sample.

Hyperthyroidism patients were newly diagnosed, had a disease duration of under 2 months, and were aged 18 to 65 years. Any patient with an uncontrolled infection, another autoimmune disease, pregnancy or lactation was excluded. Diagnoses were established on the basis of clinical symptoms, serum thyroxine and TRAb, thyroid ultrasound, and orbital computed tomography. Blood from progressor patients was collected at the time of first diagnosis with hyperthyroidism, before any ophthalmopathy symptoms had appeared. Ficoll-Paque density gradient centrifugation was used to isolate PBMCs from approximately 11 ml of fresh peripheral blood. Progressor patients were initially diagnosed with Graves' hyperthyroidism and developed ophthalmopathy during follow-up. Trizol reagent was used to extract total RNA, and RNA quality was then checked on an Agilent 2100 Bioanalyzer. V drops 1 base and J drops 0 bases, leaving 21 bases in between. CDR1 and CDR2 were assigned from the germline V gene as MGHRA and YSYEKL. From the cysteine through the phenylalanine, the CDR3 covers 19 amino acids. The sequence is cut down to CDR3 DNA, 57 bases in frame from base 1.

The rearrangement combines TRBV4-1 with TRBJ1-1; a tentative D call is TRBD1 (5 bases match). Sequences were obtained from blood. This clonotype was obtained from a woman in her twenties or thirties with Graves' hyperthyroidism that later progressed to Graves' ophthalmopathy. The nucleotide sequence is TGCGCCAGCAGCCAAGCCGGGGAGGGGCATGGGGTATTGAACACTGAAGCTTTCTTT. Translation gives CASSQAGEGHGVLNTEAFF.